The 30 T cell receptor beta chains reported below all come from one sample, sequenced in a study of control samples from healthy donors and cancer patients. TCRdb keeps only in-frame clones here, not all; method: immunoSEQ multiplex PCR. In the table there are roughly 80,000 clones, under 90% of which are singletons. The sample was blood. These receptors all stem from a man aged 45-60 years in good health.

The chain employs TRBV19 and TRBJ2-5; maybe TRBD2 (6 bases). The length of the CDR3 is 18 residues. Trimming removed 2 bases from V and 4 bases from J, with 23 bases in between. CDR1 and CDR2 (germline): LNHDA, SQIVND (reference sequence). CDR3 coding DNA: TGTGCCAGTAGTATAAATCTCTGGAGGAGGGGTGGACGAGAGACCCAGTACTTC. It specifies CASSINLWRRGGRETQYF.

This clone turned up a few times. CDR3 loop: CASKPGDPRSYEQYF. CDR3 coding DNA: TGTGCCAGCAAACCCGGGGACCCCCGCTCCTACGAGCAGTACTTC. J is TRBJ2-7 and V is TRBV6-6; D could derive from TRBD1 or TRBD2 (5 bases each). Germline V gene data show CDR1 as MNHNY and CDR2 as SVGAGI (reference sequence). Trimming pared 7 bases from V and 0 bases from J, leaving 16 bases between. The CDR3 spans 15 residues.

For the CDR3, the DNA is TGTGCCAGCAGCTCTAGACAGGGCTGGCATGAGCAGTTCTTC. The encoded protein is CASSSRQGWHEQFF. The genes are TRBV6-6 and TRBJ2-1, with 7 bases aligning to TRBD1. The germline V gene encodes CDR1 MNHNY and CDR2 SVGAGI (reference sequence). This CDR3 comprises 14 residues. Trimming removed 6 bases from V and 8 bases from J; junction bases left unmatched: 10.

The genes are TRBV18 and TRBJ1-6, with 10 positions matching TRBD1. V was pared by 2 bases and J by 7 bases, with 5 bases of the junction left unmatched. From germline, CDR1 is KGHSH and CDR2 LQKENI. CDR3 length equals 16 residues. This CDR3 is CASSPFRDRGNSPLHF. CDR3 nucleotides: TGTGCCAGCTCACCATTCCGGGACAGGGGAAATTCACCCCTCCACTTT. Full variable domain (remainder filled in from reference TRBV18 and TRBJ1-6): NAGVMQNPRHLVRRRGQEARLRCSPMKGHSHVYWYRQLPEEGLKFMVYLQKENIIDESGMPKERFSAEFPKEGPSILRIQQVVRGDSAAYFCASSPFRDRGNSPLHFGNGTRLTVT.

This chain uses TRBV4-1 with TRBJ1-5, with D perhaps matching TRBD1 (5 bases). This CDR3 is 17 amino acids long. CDR1 and CDR2 (germline): MGHRA, YSYEKL. The V gene lost 1 base and the J gene lost 7 bases, with 20 bases spanning the gap. CDR3 DNA sequence: TGCGCCAGCAGCCAAGGAAAACGGGACGGGAGTATCCAGCCCCAGCATTTT. Encoded protein: CASSQGKRDGSIQPQHF.

V and J are TRBV14 and TRBJ1-1; D uncertain. Germline CDR1 reads SGHDN; CDR2 reads FVKESK. The CDR3 has 11 residues. V lost 6 bases to trimming and J lost 5 bases, with 7 bases between them. The CDR3 loop is CASRRLTEAFF. The CDR3 region has the DNA TGTGCCAGCAGGCGACTGACTGAAGCTTTCTTT.

This clone came up a few times. V and J are TRBV2 and TRBJ1-6; the D gene is possibly TRBD1 (6 bases). Germline lookup yields CDR1 SNHLY and CDR2 FYNNEI. This CDR3 is 15 amino acids long. Trimming pared 7 bases from V and 7 bases from J, leaving 17 bases between. The CDR3 nucleotides are TGTGCCAGCACTCGAGGTGGGCAGGGGAATTCACCCCTCCACTTT. It translates to CASTRGGQGNSPLHF.

The V call is TRBV20-1, the J call TRBJ1-1; no firm D call. V shed 3 bases and J shed 4 bases, with 9 bases lying between them. Germline lookup yields CDR1 DFQATT and CDR2 SNEGSKA (reference sequence). CDR3 size: 12 residues. CDR3 protein: CSASSDGTEAFF. The CDR3 coding sequence is TGCAGTGCTAGTAGCGATGGCACTGAAGCTTTCTTT.

The chain joins TRBV2 to TRBJ2-7; 7 bases are a match to TRBD1. This CDR3 is built from 15 residues. V was pared by 7 bases and J by 2 bases, with 11 bases of the junction left unmatched. Germline V gene sequence: CDR1 SNHLY, CDR2 FYNNEI. In nucleotides, the CDR3 is TGTGCCAGCAACCCCGGGGCAGGGGGTACCTACGAGCAGTACTTC. Protein sequence: CASNPGAGGTYEQYF.

This clone has a single count. The chain joins TRBV28 to TRBJ1-2; the D is unclear. Deletions cut 7 bases from V and 4 bases from J, with 13 bases between. Germline CDR1 is MDHEN and CDR2 is SYDVKM. This CDR3 is 13 amino acids long. The CDR3 protein is CASTAGLGYGYTF. CDR3 DNA sequence: TGTGCCAGCACAGCCGGGTTGGGCTATGGCTACACCTTC.

This clone was seen once. The V call is TRBV5-4, the J call TRBJ2-3; D uncertain. Trimming cost V 0 bases and J 3 bases, with 8 bases left between them. In germline, CDR1 is SGHNT, CDR2 YYREEE (reference sequence). This CDR3 is built from 14 residues. CDR3 amino acids: CASSLAGPTDTQYF. The CDR3 bases are TGTGCCAGCAGCTTGGCCGGACCAACAGATACGCAGTATTTT.

The chain is built from TRBV5-8 and TRBJ2-3; D is perhaps TRBD1 (6 bases). Germline values: CDR1 SGHTS, CDR2 YDEGEE. Deletions cut 0 bases from V and 2 bases from J, with 13 bases between. The CDR3 spans 16 residues. CDR3 amino acids: CASSLGRSGVTDTQYF. DNA for the CDR3: TGTGCCAGCAGCTTGGGACGGTCAGGGGTCACAGATACGCAGTATTTT.

The chain uses TRBV6-2 or TRBV6-3 and TRBJ2-7; TRBD2 might be the D (7 bases). The CDR3 is 15 amino acids. V lost 2 bases and J lost 0, with 11 bases in between. Germline values: CDR1 MNHEY, CDR2 SVGEGT. The DNA for the CDR3 is TGTGCCAGCAGTTACCGGCGGGGGCCCTCCTACGAGCAGTACTTC. Translation gives CASSYRRGPSYEQYF.

The chain is built from TRBV2 and TRBJ2-7, with D possibly TRBD1 on 6 matching bases. V lost 10 bases, J lost 0 bases, and 16 bases lay in between. This CDR3 spans 14 amino acids. Germline CDR1 and CDR2: SNHLY and FYNNEI. The CDR3 sequence: CATKGQGSSYEQYF. The CDR3 nucleotides read TGTGCCACTAAAGGTCAGGGGAGCTCCTACGAGCAGTACTTC.

This chain joins TRBV7-3 and TRBJ2-5; no reliable D call. Per germline, CDR1 SGHTA and CDR2 FQGTGA. Trimming took off 5 bases at V and 5 bases at J, with 12 bases between the two ends. CDR3 length equals 13 residues. The CDR3 sequence: CASSPSSRETQYF. CDR3 bases: TGTGCCAGCAGCCCTTCATCCCGGGAGACCCAGTACTTC.

This rearrangement joins TRBV18 to TRBJ1-5; 8 bases are a match to TRBD1. The CDR3 totals 14 residues. The ends lost 3 bases at V and 6 bases at J; junction bases unmatched: 4. Per the germline V gene, CDR1 is KGHSH and CDR2 is LQKENI. CDR3 DNA: TGTGCCAGCTCACCCGGACAGGGCACTCAGCCCCAGCATTTT. Encoded protein: CASSPGQGTQPQHF. The full variable domain, in which reference TRBV18 and TRBJ1-5 provide the parts outside the CDR3, is NAGVMQNPRHLVRRRGQEARLRCSPMKGHSHVYWYRQLPEEGLKFMVYLQKENIIDESGMPKERFSAEFPKEGPSILRIQQVVRGDSAAYFCASSPGQGTQPQHFGDGTRLSIL.

This clone was recorded once. V and J are TRBV24-1 and TRBJ2-5; D might be TRBD1 (6 bases). Germline V gene data show CDR1 as KGHDR and CDR2 as SFDVKD. Trimming removed 7 bases at V and 4 bases at J, with 18 bases between. The CDR3 is made up of 15 amino acids. CDR3 sequence: CATSHSTGRGETQYF. In nucleotides, the CDR3 is TGTGCCACCAGCCATTCAACGGGCAGGGGAGAGACCCAGTACTTC.

The chain links TRBV19 to TRBJ2-1, with 15 bases matching TRBD2. V gave up 5 bases and J gave up 9 bases; unmatched junction bases: 8. This CDR3 is 16 amino acids long. Per germline, CDR1 LNHDA and CDR2 SQIVND (reference sequence). The CDR3 DNA reads TGTGCCAGTAGTGCCCGGACTAGCGGGGGGGCCATTGAGCAGTTCTTC. Its translation is CASSARTSGGAIEQFF.

The chain links TRBV30 to TRBJ2-7, with 10 bases fitting TRBD1. Trimming removed 8 bases from V and 2 bases from J; junction bases left unmatched: 6. The CDR3 runs 13 residues. Germline CDR1 reads GTSNPN; CDR2 reads SVGIG (reference sequence). The CDR3 spells CAGQGGHPYEQYF. In DNA form, the CDR3 reads TGTGCCGGACAGGGGGGGCATCCCTACGAGCAGTACTTC.

The chain joins TRBV19 to TRBJ2-6; D ambiguous. Germline V gene sequence: CDR1 LNHDA, CDR2 SQIVND (reference sequence). CDR3 length: 15 residues. Trimming stripped 2 bases from V and 0 bases from J, with 5 bases between. The CDR3 region is CASSIWGSGANVLTF. CDR3 coding DNA: TGTGCCAGTAGTATATGGGGCTCTGGGGCCAACGTCCTGACTTTC.

This clone was counted a single time. CDR3 nucleotides: TGTGCCAGCAGTTTACCCTCGGACAGGGGTGGCTACACCTTC. It specifies CASSLPSDRGGYTF. The chain recombines TRBV28 with TRBJ1-2; 9 nucleotides line up with TRBD1. The CDR3 contains 14 residues. The J segment lost 7 bases and the V segment lost 2 bases, leaving 5 bases of the junction unmatched. Per the germline V gene, CDR1 is MDHEN and CDR2 is SYDVKM.

The table lists this clone with a count of one. The chain carries TRBV10-3 and TRBJ2-5, with D tentatively TRBD1 (6 bases). Deletions cut 2 bases from V and 4 bases from J, with 11 bases between. This CDR3 comprises 14 residues. Germline V gives CDR1 ENHRY, CDR2 SYGVKD. The CDR3 sequence is CAISELGGLETQYF. Written as DNA, the CDR3 is TGTGCCATCAGTGAGCTAGGGGGTTTAGAGACCCAGTACTTC.

The rearrangement links TRBV9 to TRBJ1-1; 9 bases align to TRBD1. J was trimmed by 0 bases and V by 3 bases; bases with no gene match: 3. The length of the CDR3 is 15 residues. Germline V lookup: CDR1 SGDLS, CDR2 YYNGEE. CDR3 in amino acids: CASSGGTGLNTEAFF. CDR3 coding DNA: TGTGCCAGCAGCGGGGGGACAGGGTTGAACACTGAAGCTTTCTTT.

About this clone itself: One junction end disagrees with the germline gene, perhaps due to a read error. CDR3 in DNA: TGTGCCAGTAGTCGGGACAGGGGAGATGAGCGAATCTTT. This sequence encodes CASSRDRGDERIF. The gene calls are TRBV19 and TRBJ1-1; TRBD1 aligns across 10 bases. The CDR3 totals 13 residues. Germline lookup yields CDR1 LNHDA and CDR2 SQIVND (reference sequence).

The chain combines TRBV5-4 with TRBJ2-3, with TRBD2 as a possible D gene (6 bases). CDR1 and CDR2 (germline): SGHNT, YYREEE (reference sequence). The CDR3 is made up of 15 amino acids. Trimming cost V 0 bases and J 2 bases, with 10 bases left between them. The CDR3 region is CASSLESGATDTQYF. The CDR3 DNA sequence: TGTGCCAGCAGCTTGGAGTCGGGAGCCACAGATACGCAGTATTTT.

The rearrangement joins TRBV6-5 to TRBJ1-5, with 7 positions matching TRBD1. The germline V gene encodes CDR1 MNHEY and CDR2 SVGAGI. The CDR3 is 14 residues long. V was pared by 7 bases and J by 5 bases, with 8 bases of the junction left unmatched. Written as DNA, the CDR3 is TGTGCCAGCACCGCGACAGGGAGTTATCAGCCCCAGCATTTT. It yields the protein CASTATGSYQPQHF.

The chain employs TRBV15 and TRBJ1-5; 7 bases align to TRBD1. Trimming cost V 4 bases and J 7 bases; bases outside gene matches: 10. The CDR3 covers 15 residues. Germline CDR1 and CDR2: LNHNV and YYDKDF (reference sequence). The CDR3, as DNA: TGTGCCACCAGCATTACAGGGGCCCAAGGGCAGCCCCAGCATTTT. This gives the protein CATSITGAQGQPQHF.

The gene calls are TRBV7-9 and TRBJ2-2, with no clear D. The CDR3 length is 15 residues. Looked up from germline, CDR1 is SEHNR and CDR2 is FQNEAQ (reference sequence). V lost 1 base, J lost 0 bases, and 6 bases lay in between. The CDR3 DNA sequence: TGTGCCAGCAGCTTAGTGGGTGCGAACACCGGGGAGCTGTTTTTT. Translation: CASSLVGANTGELFF.

The gene calls are TRBV28 and TRBJ2-1; 11 bases fit TRBD1. This CDR3 has 14 amino acids. CDR1 MDHEN and CDR2 SYDVKM come from the germline V gene. The V gene end was trimmed by 9 bases and the J gene end by 6 bases; junction bases not matched to a gene: 7. The CDR3 loop is CASYGQGASNEQFF. Written as DNA, the CDR3 is TGTGCCAGTTATGGACAGGGGGCTTCCAATGAGCAGTTCTTC.

V usage is TRBV30 and J usage is TRBJ2-7, with D possibly being TRBD1 (6 bases). The V end lost 2 bases, the J end lost 3 bases, and 11 bases lay between the germline ends. This CDR3 region has 13 residues. Per the germline V gene, CDR1 is GTSNPN and CDR2 is SVGIG (reference sequence). The chain's CDR3 is CAWSNRVFYEQYF. The CDR3 DNA reads as TGTGCCTGGAGTAACAGGGTATTCTACGAGCAGTACTTC.